This T cell receptor beta chain was recorded in a study of CD8 T cells in Susac syndrome. Reverse transcription of about 0.45 to 1 ug RNA was performed with random hexamers. Coverage of TCR beta CDR3 amplification by immunoSEQ multiplex PCR extended to 54 Vbeta and 13 Jbeta. TCRdb reprocessed the immunoSEQ multiplex PCR reads via MiXCR and lists one record per CDR3 protein. The sample holds 60,000 to 75,000 distinct CDR3 sequences; more than 85% are singletons and the top ten take over 0.2%. This CDR3 is 14 amino acids long. Germline CDR1 is SNHLY and CDR2 is FYNNEI. Trimming removed 0 bases at V and 8 bases at J, with 13 bases between. CD8+ and CD4+ T cells taken from blood had their TCR beta sequenced. Healthy donors constituted the controls, which were matched for age and sex. The TEMRA cells underwent FACS enrichment, while the CD8+ and CD4+ T cells underwent negative isolation.

This receptor was taken from a human donor in good health. The sequencing sample was made of CD8+ T cells from PBMCs. The V and J genes are TRBV2 and TRBJ2-5; D is possibly TRBD1 (5 bases). The CDR3 spells CASSEAPGQRTQYF. CDR3 nucleotide sequence: TGTGCCAGCAGTGAAGCTCCAGGGCAGCGAACCCAGTACTTC.